Listed here are 32 T cell receptor beta chains from one sample, sequenced in a study of Ad26.COV2.S vaccination and SARS-CoV-2 variants. The treatment denotes: around 19 received Ad26.COV2.S at low or high dose, single or two shots; several received placebo; per-sample allocation not given. Repertoires come from day 63 after the first vaccine or placebo injection. TCRdb keeps only in-frame clones here, not all; method: immunoSEQ multiplex PCR. The table shows about 350,000 clones, with less than 90% occurring only once. The sample in question was peripheral blood, obtained in a trial of Ad26.COV2.S vaccine versus placebo. These receptors were taken from a person aged 18-65 years who received the Ad26.COV2.S COVID-19 vaccine or a placebo.

V and J are TRBV11-2 and TRBJ2-7, with TRBD1 as a possible D gene (6 bases). Per the germline V gene, CDR1 is SGHAT and CDR2 is FQNNGV. This CDR3 is built from 13 residues. Trimming cost V 3 bases and J 5 bases, with 11 bases left between them. CDR3: CASSFTGYDEQYF. The CDR3 DNA reads TGTGCCAGCAGCTTCACAGGGTATGACGAGCAGTACTTC.

This chain links TRBV2 with TRBJ2-2; 7 nucleotides match TRBD2. This CDR3 region has 15 residues. The germline V gene encodes CDR1 SNHLY and CDR2 FYNNEI. The V segment lost 1 base and the J segment 5 bases; nucleotides outside the gene matches: 4. The CDR3 here is CASSEGGRGTGELFF. The CDR3 coding sequence is TGTGCCAGCAGTGAAGGCGGGAGAGGGACCGGGGAGCTGTTTTTT.

The chain uses TRBV28 and TRBJ2-1; TRBD2 is a possible D gene (6 bases). V gave up 3 bases and J gave up 4 bases, with 19 bases separating them. The CDR3 is 17 residues long. From germline, CDR1 is MDHEN and CDR2 SYDVKM. CDR3 sequence (DNA): TGTGCCAGCAGTTTCCCCCCGGGAGCAGGGTTTTACAATGAGCAGTTCTTC. Encoded protein: CASSFPPGAGFYNEQFF.

V and J are TRBV9 and TRBJ2-7, with D perhaps matching TRBD2 (5 bases). From germline, CDR1 is SGDLS and CDR2 YYNGEE. The V end lost 0 bases, the J end lost 2 bases, and 12 bases lay between the germline ends. The CDR3 has 15 residues. The CDR3 DNA sequence: TGTGCCAGCAGCGTAGGAGGGCTCCACACCTACGAGCAGTACTTC. It specifies CASSVGGLHTYEQYF.

In the case of this clone: Since a much larger clone is just one base distant, this may be a read error. The chain carries TRBV6-2 or TRBV6-3 and TRBJ1-2; no firm D call. This CDR3 contains 11 residues. Trimming removed 4 bases from V and 4 bases from J, with 4 bases in between. Germline V gene lookup returns CDR1 MNHEY and CDR2 SVGEGT. The CDR3 DNA is TGTGCCAGCAGTTTACTCTATGGCTACACCTTC. This translates into CASSLLYGYTF.

The table lists this clone with a count of one. The chain combines TRBV28 with TRBJ2-5, with D uncertain. Trimming removed 1 base from V and 2 bases from J, with 8 bases in between. The length of the CDR3 is 14 residues. Germline V CDR1 and CDR2: MDHEN, SYDVKM. CDR3: CASSLYPAQETQYF. In nucleotides, the CDR3 is TGTGCCAGCAGTTTATATCCGGCTCAAGAGACCCAGTACTTC.

The rearrangement joins TRBV24-1 to TRBJ1-1; a weak D match, TRBD1 (5 bases). Looked up from germline, CDR1 is KGHDR and CDR2 is SFDVKD. The CDR3 consists of 14 residues. The V gene lost 2 bases and the J gene lost 7 bases, with 13 bases spanning the gap. The CDR3 sequence is CATSDSRGSDEAFF. The DNA for the CDR3 is TGTGCCACCAGTGATTCCCGGGGGTCAGATGAAGCTTTCTTT.

The rearrangement uses TRBV6-5 and TRBJ1-5; D is undetermined. Trimming left V 2 bases short and J 4 bases short, with 9 bases between. CDR3 length: 14 residues. CDR1 is MNHEY and CDR2 is SVGAGI in the germline V gene. The CDR3 spells CASSYGRRNQPQHF. For the CDR3, the DNA is TGTGCCAGCAGTTACGGCAGGAGAAATCAGCCCCAGCATTTT.

V is TRBV5-4 and J is TRBJ1-3, with TRBD1 identical over 7 bases. The CDR3 consists of 16 residues. CDR1 SGHNT and CDR2 YYREEE come from the germline V gene (reference sequence). The junction had 7 bases not matched to a gene; V was cut back by 4 bases and J by 0 bases. The CDR3 here is CASSPDRVTSGNTIYF. Written as DNA, the CDR3 is TGTGCCAGCAGCCCCGACAGGGTTACCTCTGGAAACACCATATATTTT.

The chain carries TRBV6-5 and TRBJ2-1; tentative D call: TRBD2 (7 bases). CDR1 is MNHEY, CDR2 SVGAGI, per germline. Trimming cost V 0 bases and J 10 bases, with 10 bases left between them. This CDR3 is 13 amino acids long. The CDR3 protein is CASSYSAGAEQFF. Written as DNA, the CDR3 is TGTGCCAGCAGTTACTCTGCGGGGGCGGAGCAGTTCTTC.

CDR3: CASSQNNYGYTF. The DNA of the CDR3 is TGTGCCAGCAGTCAAAATAACTATGGCTACACCTTC. This rearrangement joins TRBV28 to TRBJ1-2; D not resolved. Trimming removed 5 bases at V and 1 base at J, with 5 bases between. This CDR3 is 12 amino acids long. Germline-derived CDR1 and CDR2 are MDHEN and SYDVKM.

This chain connects TRBV5-1 to TRBJ2-2; D is uncertain. Trimming removed 4 bases at V and 2 bases at J, with 9 bases between. CDR1 and CDR2 from the germline V gene are SGHRS and YFSETQ. The CDR3 has 14 residues. This chain's CDR3 is CASSPSPNTGELFF. Here the CDR3 DNA reads TGCGCCAGCAGCCCTTCGCCAAACACCGGGGAGCTGTTTTTT.

J is TRBJ1-5 and V is TRBV7-8; no reliable D call. The CDR3 totals 14 residues. CDR1 is SGHVS, CDR2 FQNEAQ, per germline. V lost 5 bases and J 1 base, leaving 9 bases between the germline ends. Here the CDR3 DNA reads TGTGCCAGCAGCCCTGAGAGGAGCAATCAGCCCCAGCATTTT. Translation gives CASSPERSNQPQHF.

The chain combines TRBV5-1 with TRBJ2-1; the match to TRBD2 covers 8 bases. CDR1 is SGHRS, CDR2 YFSETQ, per germline. V lost 0 bases, J lost 9 bases, and 11 bases stayed unmatched. The CDR3 spans 16 residues. The CDR3 coding sequence is TGCGCCAGCAGCTTGGCCTTCGGGGGGGCGGCGAGTGAGCAGTTCTTC. It codes for CASSLAFGGAASEQFF.

The chain uses TRBV3-1 (or the pseudogene TRBV3-2) and TRBJ1-1; D is undetermined. The CDR3 sequence is 16 residues long. V lost 0 bases and J lost 1, with 12 bases in between. Germline-derived CDR1 and CDR2 are LGHDT and YNNKEL (reference sequence). The CDR3 region has the DNA TGTGCCAGCAGCCAAGACACCGGCGGGCCGAACACTGAAGCTTTCTTT. Its protein product is CASSQDTGGPNTEAFF.

The J gene is TRBJ1-2, the V gene TRBV6-5; TRBD1 might be the D (6 bases). CDR1 is MNHEY and CDR2 is SVGAGI in the germline V gene. The CDR3 has 14 amino acids. V was cut by 6 bases and J by 3 bases, with 14 bases left in between. DNA of the CDR3: TGTGCCAGCAGATCGTTGGGGGCCCACTATGGCTACACCTTC. Protein: CASRSLGAHYGYTF.

Only one count was recorded for this clone. The chain uses TRBV7-2 and TRBJ1-4; maybe TRBD1 (6 bases). Germline-derived CDR1 and CDR2 are SGHTA and FQGNSA. The CDR3 has 14 residues. Trimming removed 5 bases at V and 5 bases at J, with 12 bases between. The CDR3 DNA follows: TGTGCCAGCAGCCCACAGGGTGGGAATGAAAAACTGTTTTTT. Residues: CASSPQGGNEKLFF.

V gene TRBV29-1 combines with J gene TRBJ2-3; D is undetermined. This CDR3 spans 13 amino acids. V lost 5 bases and J lost 2, with 11 bases in between. The germline gives CDR1 SQVTM, CDR2 ANQGSEA. Here the CDR3 reads CSVLVGNTDTQYF. As DNA, the CDR3 is TGCAGCGTTCTGGTGGGTAACACAGATACGCAGTATTTT.

The gene calls are TRBV28 and TRBJ2-3; 9 bases are a match to TRBD2. The CDR3 runs to 17 residues. Germline values: CDR1 MDHEN, CDR2 SYDVKM. V was clipped by 4 bases and J by 7 bases; unmatched bases: 15. The CDR3 coding sequence is TGTGCCAGCAGTTCAACATCTTTCCGCGGGAGGGGAAATACGCAGTATTTT. It encodes CASSSTSFRGRGNTQYF.

This chain links TRBV4-2 with TRBJ1-3; no definite D call. The CDR3 runs 20 residues. Germline assignment: CDR1 LGHNA and CDR2 YNFKEQ. V lost 1 base, J lost 0 bases, and 22 bases lay in between. In DNA form, the CDR3 reads TGTGCCAGCAGCCAAGTCGAGGGTTGGGCAGAACCCCACTCTGGAAACACCATATATTTT. Translating it yields CASSQVEGWAEPHSGNTIYF.

This clone was observed a single time. Here the CDR3 DNA reads TGTGCCAGCAGCTTAGATGGACAGGGTTTTCAGCCCCAGCATTTT. Encoded protein: CASSLDGQGFQPQHF. The genes are TRBV7-9 and TRBJ1-5; TRBD1 matches at 8 bases. Unmatched junction bases numbered 5, after V lost 1 base and J lost 6 bases. In germline, CDR1 is SEHNR, CDR2 FQNEAQ (reference sequence). The CDR3 contains 15 residues.

The V gene is TRBV30, the J gene TRBJ2-7, with 8 bases that match TRBD2. The germline CDR1 and CDR2 sequences are GTSNPN and SVGIG (reference sequence). V shed 5 bases and J 2 bases; nucleotides not matched to a gene: 14. CDR3 length equals 16 residues. The CDR3 DNA sequence: TGTGCCTGGCAACTCCCCGGGGGGGCCCCCACCTACGAGCAGTACTTC. Protein product: CAWQLPGGAPTYEQYF. Supplemented by reference TRBV30 and TRBJ2-7, the full variable domain reads SQTIHQWPATLVQPVGSPLSLECTVEGTSNPNLYWYRQAAGRGLQLLFYSVGIGQISSEVPQNLSASRPQDRQFILSSKKLLLSDSGFYLCAWQLPGGAPTYEQYFGPGTRLTVT.

The chain uses TRBV7-3 and TRBJ2-5; possible D gene TRBD2, 6 bases. This CDR3 contains 16 residues. CDR1 is SGHTA and CDR2 is FQGTGA in the germline V gene. V was pared by 3 bases and J by 7 bases, with 21 bases between. In nucleotides, the CDR3 is TGTGCCAGCAGCTTTCTTGGGAGGCCGTCCCCAACGACCCAGTACTTC. Translating it yields CASSFLGRPSPTTQYF.

The chain recombines TRBV7-9 with TRBJ2-2, with TRBD1 identical over 7 bases. V lost 9 bases to trimming and J lost 3 bases; unmatched junction nucleotides: 4. The germline CDR1 and CDR2 sequences are SEHNR and FQNEAQ (reference sequence). This CDR3 region has 13 residues. The CDR3 DNA is TGTGCCAGGCCGGACAGGTACACCGGGGAGCTGTTTTTT. Protein product: CARPDRYTGELFF.

The gene calls are TRBV7-6 and TRBJ1-1, with 9 bases fitting TRBD1. This CDR3 comprises 15 residues. Germline trimming cut 4 bases from V and 5 bases from J; bases unmatched to any gene: 8. Germline V gene sequence: CDR1 SGHVS, CDR2 FNYEAQ. The CDR3 protein is CASSSYRGLGTEAFF. The CDR3 DNA follows: TGTGCCAGCAGCTCCTACAGGGGGCTGGGAACTGAAGCTTTCTTT.

The V gene is TRBV5-8, the J gene TRBJ2-7; 11 bases agree with TRBD1. This CDR3 is 15 amino acids long. J lost 4 bases, V lost 4 bases, and 7 bases had no gene match. Germline V gene sequence: CDR1 SGHTS, CDR2 YDEGEE. CDR3 DNA: TGTGCCAGCAGCCGTGCCGGGACAGGGGGATACGAGCAGTACTTC. Amino acid sequence: CASSRAGTGGYEQYF.

V gene TRBV28 combines with J gene TRBJ2-5, with D possibly TRBD2 on 5 matching bases. The CDR3 is 14 amino acids. CDR1 is MDHEN, CDR2 SYDVKM, per germline. V shed 6 bases and J shed 2 bases, with 13 bases lying between them. The CDR3 nucleotides are TGTGCCAGCAGGCCTCTCTCGGGACAAGAGACCCAGTACTTC. Amino acid sequence: CASRPLSGQETQYF.

With respect to this clone: Different DNA sequences within this sample yield the same CDR3. This rearrangement joins TRBV9 to TRBJ1-3; D uncertain. Looked up from germline, CDR1 is SGDLS and CDR2 is YYNGEE. The CDR3 is 13 amino acids. Trimming stripped 0 bases from V and 2 bases from J, with 3 bases between. CDR3 bases: TGTGCCAGCAGCGTAGAGGCTGGAAACACCATATATTTT. Residues: CASSVEAGNTIYF.

This clone was found once. The chain recombines TRBV6-4 with TRBJ2-1; possible D gene TRBD2, 6 bases. V was pared by 5 bases and J by 0 bases, with 11 bases between. The germline CDR1 and CDR2 sequences are MRHNA and SNTAGT. The CDR3 runs to 15 residues. The CDR3 here is CASSIAASSYNEQFF. The CDR3 DNA reads TGTGCCAGCAGTATAGCGGCCAGCTCCTACAATGAGCAGTTCTTC.

This chain uses TRBV9 with TRBJ1-2; D perhaps matches TRBD1 (5 bases). This CDR3 has 15 residues. The V and J ends lost 2 bases and 6 bases respectively, with 17 bases between them. CDR1 is SGDLS and CDR2 is YYNGEE in the germline V gene. In DNA form, the CDR3 reads TGTGCCAGCAGCGTCGACCTTTACCTAGGGGATGGCTACACCTTC. Residues: CASSVDLYLGDGYTF.

The chain links TRBV7-2 to TRBJ2-2, with TRBD2 matching over 10 bases. The CDR3 has 15 amino acids. Trimming cost V 4 bases and J 4 bases; bases outside gene matches: 3. Germline lookup yields CDR1 SGHTA and CDR2 FQGNSA. The CDR3 DNA sequence: TGTGCCAGCAGCTCTAGCGGGGGAGGCACCGGGGAGCTGTTTTTT. It encodes CASSSSGGGTGELFF.

This chain joins TRBV2 and TRBJ1-4; no reliable D call. CDR3 length: 13 residues. V was cut by 9 bases and J by 4 bases, with 12 bases left in between. Per the germline V gene, CDR1 is SNHLY and CDR2 is FYNNEI. CDR3 sequence (DNA): TGTGCCAGTAGTAGGCAGTTTAATGAAAAACTGTTTTTT. It translates to CASSRQFNEKLFF. Full variable domain (rest looked up from reference TRBV2 and TRBJ1-4): EPEVTQTPSHQVTQMGQEVILRCVPISNHLYFYWYRQILGQKVEFLVSFYNNEISEKSEIFDDQFSVERPDGSNFTLKIRSTKLEDSAMYFCASSRQFNEKLFFGSGTQLSVL.